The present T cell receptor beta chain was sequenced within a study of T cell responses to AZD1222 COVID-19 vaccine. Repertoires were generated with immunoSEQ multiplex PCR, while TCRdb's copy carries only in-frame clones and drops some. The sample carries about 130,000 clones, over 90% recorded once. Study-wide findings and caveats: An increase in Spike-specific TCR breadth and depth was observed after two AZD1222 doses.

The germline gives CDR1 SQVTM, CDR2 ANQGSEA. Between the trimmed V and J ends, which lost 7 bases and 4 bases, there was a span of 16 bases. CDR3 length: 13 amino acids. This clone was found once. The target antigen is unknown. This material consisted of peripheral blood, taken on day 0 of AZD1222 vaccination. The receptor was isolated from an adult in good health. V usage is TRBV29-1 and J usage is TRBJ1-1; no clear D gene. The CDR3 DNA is TGCAGCGCCCGAAGTACTCTGGGCACTGAAGCTTTCTTT. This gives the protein CSARSTLGTEAFF.